The clone carrying this T cell receptor beta chain was observed a handful of times. The study reverse transcribed the entire isolated RNA, so it sequenced expressed TCRB transcripts. Measured with immunoSEQ multiplex PCR; TCRdb has only the in-frame clones, and not every one. This repertoire shows about half a million clones, 9.5% to 12% found once; its top ten account for about 0.042%. This sample is part of a study of beta chain features in type 1 diabetes. Germline V gene data show CDR1 as MNHEY and CDR2 as SVGAGI. The CDR3 is 14 residues long. The V gene lost 1 base and the J gene lost 4 bases, with 11 bases spanning the gap.

The origin of this receptor is a woman younger than 30 in good health. Sequenced: naive CD4+ T cells from blood. V usage is TRBV6-5 and J usage is TRBJ2-7; no clear D. The chain's CDR3 is CASSYYGRKYEQYV. CDR3 bases: TGTGCCAGCAGTTACTATGGACGGAAATACGAGCAGTACGTC.